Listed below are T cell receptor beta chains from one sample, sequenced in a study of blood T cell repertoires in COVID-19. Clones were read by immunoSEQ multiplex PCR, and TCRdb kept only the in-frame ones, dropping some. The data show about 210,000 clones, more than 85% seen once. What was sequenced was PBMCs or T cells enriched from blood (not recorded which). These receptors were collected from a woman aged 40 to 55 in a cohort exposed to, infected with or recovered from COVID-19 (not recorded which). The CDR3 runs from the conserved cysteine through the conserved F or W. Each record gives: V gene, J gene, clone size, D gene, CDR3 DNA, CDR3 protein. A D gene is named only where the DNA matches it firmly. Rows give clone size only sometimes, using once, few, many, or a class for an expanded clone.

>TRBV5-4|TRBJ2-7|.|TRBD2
TGTGCCAGCAGCCATAAAAATCTAGCGGGAGGGTTGTACGAGCAGTACTTC
CASSHKNLAGGLYEQYF
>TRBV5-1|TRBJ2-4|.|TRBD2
TGCGCCAGCAGCTACGGTGGTAGCGGGAGGCTAGCCAAAAACATTCAGTACTTC
CASSYGGSGRLAKNIQYF
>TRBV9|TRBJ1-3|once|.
TGTGCCAGCAGCGTAGGGGGGGTGCGGCTTGGAAACACCATATATTTT
CASSVGGVRLGNTIYF
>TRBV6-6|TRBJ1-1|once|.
TGTGCCAGCAGTCCACCTCGCCGTTTCTTGGGAGGGCCGAACACTGAAGCTTTCTTT
CASSPPRRFLGGPNTEAFF
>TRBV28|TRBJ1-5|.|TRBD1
TGTGCCAGCCGCCCCCCGACAGGGGATTCTCAGCCCCAGCATTTT
CASRPPTGDSQPQHF
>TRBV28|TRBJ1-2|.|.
TGTGCCAGCAGTCCCGAGCTCAGGAATAACTATGGCTACACCTTC
CASSPELRNNYGYTF
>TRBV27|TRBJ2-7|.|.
TGTGCCAGCAGTTTATTTAGGGGCGCCTACGAGCAGTACTTC
CASSLFRGAYEQYF
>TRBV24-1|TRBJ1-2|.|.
TGTGCCACCAGTGATTCATACAGATACTATGGCTACACCTTC
CATSDSYRYYGYTF
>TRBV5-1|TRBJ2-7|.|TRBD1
TGCGCCAGCAGCCAGGGACAGGGGGCCGACGAGCAGTACTTC
CASSQGQGADEQYF
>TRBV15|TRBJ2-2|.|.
TGTGCCACCAGCAGAGGGATAAGGGCAGGGACGAACACCGGGGAGCTGTTTTTT
CATSRGIRAGTNTGELFF
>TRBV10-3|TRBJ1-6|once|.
TGTGCCATCAGTGAGTCTTTACAGAGCAATTCACCCCTCCACTTT
CAISESLQSNSPLHF
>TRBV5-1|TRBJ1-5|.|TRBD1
TGCGCCAGCAGCGCGGGACAGGGCGTAGGTCAGCCCCAGCATTTT
CASSAGQGVGQPQHF
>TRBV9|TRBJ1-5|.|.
TGTGCCAGCAGCGTAGGGCAGGGGAATCAGCCCCAGCATTTT
CASSVGQGNQPQHF
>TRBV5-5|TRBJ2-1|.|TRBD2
TGTGCCAGCAGCTTGGGACTAGCGGTTGAGCAGTTCTTC
CASSLGLAVEQFF
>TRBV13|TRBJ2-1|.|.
TGTGCCAGCAGCCCCGGGACACGTAGTGTGCAGTTCTTC
CASSPGTRSVQFF
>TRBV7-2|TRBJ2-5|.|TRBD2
TGTGCCAGCAGCTCCTACGGACTAGCGGGAGTTCAAGAGACCCAGTACTTC
CASSSYGLAGVQETQYF
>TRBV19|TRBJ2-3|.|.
TGTGCCAGTAGTACCCCTTGGAGCGGATACACAGATACGCAGTATTTT
CASSTPWSGYTDTQYF
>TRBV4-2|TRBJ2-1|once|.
TGTGCCAGCAGCCAAGCCCTCGGGACTCGTGACAATGAGCAGTTCTTC
CASSQALGTRDNEQFF
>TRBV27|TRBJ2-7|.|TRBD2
TGTGCCAGCAGAGTTACCTCTAGCGGGAGACACGAGCAGTACTTC
CASRVTSSGRHEQYF
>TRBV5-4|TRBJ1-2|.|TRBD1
TGTGCCAGCAGCCACCGGGACAGGGTCGGCTACACCTTC
CASSHRDRVGYTF
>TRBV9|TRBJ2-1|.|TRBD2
TGTGCCAGCAGCGTATCCGCCGCGGGAAGGGGACTAGCGGGGGGGCACAATGAGCAGTTCTTC
CASSVSAAGRGLAGGHNEQFF
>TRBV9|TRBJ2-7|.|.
TGTGCCAGCAGCGTAGGGGCGGGGCTATCCTACGAGCAGTACTTC
CASSVGAGLSYEQYF
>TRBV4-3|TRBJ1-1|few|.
TGCGCCAGCAGCCAAGGACATAACACTGAAGCTTTCTTT
CASSQGHNTEAFF
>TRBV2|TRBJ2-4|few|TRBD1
TGTGCCAGCAGTGAGGGACAGGGGACGGACATTCAGTACTTC
CASSEGQGTDIQYF
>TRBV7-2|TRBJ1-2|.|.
TGTGCCAGCAGCTTACTTCCAGGCCGATATGGCTACACCTTC
CASSLLPGRYGYTF
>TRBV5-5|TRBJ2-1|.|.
TGTGCCAGCAGCGGCGGGGCCGCGATTGAGCAGTTCTTC
CASSGGAAIEQFF
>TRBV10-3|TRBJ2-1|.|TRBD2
TGTGCCATCAGTACTCACGGGGGGGACTCCCCCTACAATGAGCAGTTCTTC
CAISTHGGDSPYNEQFF
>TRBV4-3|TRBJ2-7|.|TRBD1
TGCGCCAGCAGCCAATCCAGACAGGGGGCGTACGAGCAGTACTTC
CASSQSRQGAYEQYF
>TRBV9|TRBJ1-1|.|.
TGTGCCAGCAGCGTCGACGGGACACCGAACACTGAAGCTTTCTTT
CASSVDGTPNTEAFF
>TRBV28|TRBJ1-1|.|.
TGTGCCAGCAGTTTAACCGGGGTAGTCACTGAAGCTTTCTTT
CASSLTGVVTEAFF
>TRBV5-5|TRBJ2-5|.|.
TGTGCCAGCAGCCGCCCCGGGAACCAAGAGACCCAGTACTTC
CASSRPGNQETQYF
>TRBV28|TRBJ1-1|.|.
TGTGCCAGCAGTTCCCACCACGGACTGGGCAACACTGAAGCTTTCTTT
CASSSHHGLGNTEAFF
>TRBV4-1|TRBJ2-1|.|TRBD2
TGCGCCAGCAGCCAAGTTCGGGGACTAGACCAGCTCAATGAGCAGTTCTTC
CASSQVRGLDQLNEQFF